This T cell receptor beta chain was observed in a study of cytomegalovirus exposure and HLA in healthy donors. Study results and limitations: A few of the chains that were CMV-associated were confirmed in vitro to be specific for CMV antigens. Available immune exposure information was restricted to CMV serostatus only. A later analysis found most CMV-associated TCR beta chains apparently HLA-restricted.

This PCR relied on a set of 60 Vbeta primers and 13 Jbeta primers. The data were produced by immunoSEQ multiplex PCR, yet TCRdb's version contains in-frame clones alone and is incomplete. The table shows approximately 200,000 clones, with 78% occurring only once. Germline V gene data show CDR1 as SNHLY and CDR2 as FYNNEI. This CDR3 spans 13 amino acids. Trimming cost V 6 bases and J 6 bases; bases outside gene matches: 5. This clone appeared a single time. The antigen is not known. The receptor was derived from a woman in her thirties in good health and CMV-seropositive. The V gene is TRBV2, the J gene TRBJ1-5; 7 bases fit TRBD1. Input material: PBMCs. Written as DNA, the CDR3 is TGTGCCAGCAGGTTGGCAGGGGGTCAGCCCCAGCATTTT. Translated: CASRLAGGQPQHF.